The TCR beta chain under discussion was sequenced for a study of CXCR4 blockade with PD-1 therapy in pancreatic cancer (dated by TCRdb to the late 2010s). About the full investigation: The study combined multiplex immunohistochemistry and TCRbeta immunosequencing of resected pancreatic ductal adenocarcinoma with ex vivo slice culture testing PD-1 and CXCR4 blockade. To assess intratumoral heterogeneity, two geographically distinct regions from each of five or six tumors were TCR-sequenced.

As concerns this clone: Its antigen is still unknown. At one boundary the junction diverges from the germline segment, which might be a read error.

Based on the germline V gene, the CDR1 and CDR2 sequences are WSHSY and SAAADI. Spanning cysteine to phenylalanine, the CDR3 consists of 16 amino acids. Here the CDR3 DNA is all that survives: 48 bases in frame from base 1. Overall study results and their limits: Tumors showed clonal expansion, with mean productive clonality 0.14 versus 0.05 in healthy blood, but clonality did not correlate with survival. A strong correlation was found between the frequency of an amino acid clone and the number of distinct nucleotide rearrangements encoding that clone, which suggests convergent selection driven by common tumor antigens. Only TCRbeta chains were sequenced, so true antigen-specificity overlap of convergent dominant clones remained unconfirmed pending paired alpha-beta single-cell sequencing.

None of the patients whose archived tumor blocks were used had received neoadjuvant therapy prior to resection. The preserved-tissue arm of the study used a few dozen surgical resection samples from some 25 previously untreated pancreatic ductal adenocarcinoma patients. DNA for the resection arm was extracted from ten 5-micron curls of FFPE tumor cut next to the multiplex immunohistochemistry slide. Extracted DNA was used for immunosequencing of TCRbeta CDR3 regions with the immunoSEQ Assay at Adaptive Biotechnologies. Regarding the original processing steps: To measure the absolute abundance of each unique TCRbeta CDR3, the sequences were collapsed and filtered. Clonality, calculated using only productive in-frame rearrangements, was defined as 1 minus Pielou's evenness. Regional overlap was measured by following the top 100 nucleotide rearrangements across paired samples, and the Morisita index was used to compare paired samples with unrelated samples. The immunoSEQ Rearrangement Details tool was used to assess convergence of nucleotide rearrangements onto identical amino acid sequences. TCRdb carries this immuneACCESS record with in-frame sequences only. Its versions omit some clonotypes, under half of them owing to an unresolved V gene in the studies checked, with the rest unexplained. V, J and clone size derive from that table, while D and trimming were established from the DNA sequence. This sample comprises approximately 2,500 clones, roughly 40% of them detected only once. Together, the top ten hold 19% of the sample.

The specimen was tumor tissue. The sequence came from a human donor with pancreatic ductal adenocarcinoma. The sequence joins TRBV10-2 to TRBJ1-4; the central 8 bases match TRBD1. The CDR3 region reads CASTGGQGRRNEKLFF. The DNA reads as follows: TGCGCCAGCACCGGAGGACAGGGACGGCGTAATGAAAAATTGTTTTTT.